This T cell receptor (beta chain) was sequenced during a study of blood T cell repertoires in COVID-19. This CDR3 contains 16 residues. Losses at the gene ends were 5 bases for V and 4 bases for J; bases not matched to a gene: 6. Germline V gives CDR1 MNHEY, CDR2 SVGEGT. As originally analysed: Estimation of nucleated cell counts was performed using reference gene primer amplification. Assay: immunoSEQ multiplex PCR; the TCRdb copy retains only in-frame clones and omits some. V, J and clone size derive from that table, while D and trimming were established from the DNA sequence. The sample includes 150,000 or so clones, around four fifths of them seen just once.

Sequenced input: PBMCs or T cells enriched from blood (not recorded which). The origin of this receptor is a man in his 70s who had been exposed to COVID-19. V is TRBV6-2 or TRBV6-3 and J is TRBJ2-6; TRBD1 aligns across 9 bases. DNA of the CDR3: TGTGCCAGCAGTGTAACAGGGGGCAGAGGGGCCAACGTCCTGACTTTC. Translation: CASSVTGGRGANVLTF.